Listed below are T cell receptor beta chains from one sample, sequenced in a study of CD8+CD57+ T cells in acquired aplastic anemia. TCRdb re-analysed the reads in MiXCR, keeping a single row per CDR3 protein. The table has 400,000 to 500,000 distinct CDR3 sequences, 55% to 75% seen once. The specimen was sorted CD4+, CD8+, or CD8+CD57+ T cells (not recorded which) from PBMCs. The receptors derive from a human donor in good health, serving as a control. Each CDR3 is given with its conserved first and last residue. The order of the fields is clone size, J gene, V gene, D gene, CDR3 DNA, CDR3 protein. The D gene is left open where the match is weak. Only part of the rows carry a size: once, few, many, or a class if the clone is expanded.

- | TRBJ1-4 | TRBV7-2 | - | TGTGCCAGCAGCTTAGTGCCGCAGGCTCCGCAAAGCAATTTT | CASSLVPQAPQSNF
once | TRBJ1-4 | TRBV7-3 | - | TGTGCCAGCAGCCGACCGGGATTCGGGGAAAAACTGTTTTTT | CASSRPGFGEKLFF
- | TRBJ2-2 | TRBV10-2 | TRBD1 | TGTGCCAGCAGTGAGCACAGGGGGCATAACGGGGAGTTGTTTTGG | CASSEHRGHNGELFW
- | TRBJ2-3 | TRBV7-3 | TRBD1 | TGTGCCAGCACCGAAACTTCGGGACAGGGCTGGCTCATCCAGTATTTT | CASTETSGQGWLIQYF
many | TRBJ2-1 | TRBV12-3/TRBV12-4 | - | TGTGCCAGCAGTTTAACACGACCAAACAATGAGCAGTTCTTC | CASSLTRPNNEQFF
- | TRBJ1-5 | TRBV20-1 | - | TGCAGTGCGCTACAGGGTATCGGTCAGCCCCAGCATTTT | CSALQGIGQPQHF
- | TRBJ1-4 | TRBV6-5 | - | TGTGCCAGCACCTTATCGAAGGGTTTACTGTTTTTT | CASTLSKGLLFF
- | TRBJ2-2 | TRBV7-2 | - | TGTGCCAGCAGCCCGCTGGGGTACGAGCAGTACTTCTGGTTT | CASSPLGYEQYFWF
- | TRBJ2-1 | TRBV20-1 | - | TGCAGTGCTAGGCATACAAAAAACAATGAGCAGTTCTTC | CSARHTKNNEQFF
few | TRBJ1-2 | TRBV24-1 | TRBD1 | TGTGCCACCAGTGATCCCCGGACAGGGATTAGTAGCTACACCTTC | CATSDPRTGISSYTF
- | TRBJ1-5 | TRBV19 | - | TGTGCCAGTAGTACCAGCGGGGGTTTGGGCAATCAGCCCCAGCATTTT | CASSTSGGLGNQPQHF
many | TRBJ1-1 | TRBV7-2 | - | TGTGCCAGCAGCGCGGGTTTGAACACTGAAGCTTTCTTT | CASSAGLNTEAFF
- | TRBJ1-6 | TRBV7-6 | - | TGTGCCAGCAGCGTTAATTCAGGGAGGGACTCGCCCCTCCACTTT | CASSVNSGRDSPLHF
many | TRBJ2-2 | TRBV4-3 | - | TGCGCCAGCAGCCAAGTCATCTTCACCGGGGAGCTGTTTTTT | CASSQVIFTGELFF
- | TRBJ1-2 | TRBV4-1 | - | TGCGCCAGCAGCCAAGAGGGGACACAGGTCTTC | CASSQEGTQVF
many | TRBJ2-1 | TRBV20-1 | - | TGCAGTGCCACCAGGCTGGGTCCCATTTACAATGAGCAGTTCTTC | CSATRLGPIYNEQFF
- | TRBJ1-5 | TRBV15 | - | TGTGCCACCAGCAGAGCGGGGGTTTATAGCAATCAGCCCCAGCATTTT | CATSRAGVYSNQPQHF
many | TRBJ2-7 | TRBV7-2 | - | TGTGCCAGCAGCTTAGGGTCCAGGGGTTACGAGCAGTACTTC | CASSLGSRGYEQYF
- | TRBJ2-2 | TRBV2 | - | TGTGCCAGCAGTCTAAAAGGCGGGGAGCTGTTTTTT | CASSLKGGELFF
- | TRBJ1-5 | TRBV5-1 | - | TGTGCCAGCAGCCCGCTCGGGGGGGATCAGCCCCAGCATTTT | CASSPLGGDQPQHF
many | TRBJ2-6 | TRBV11-2 | - | TGTGCCAGCAGCGTAACAGGGAATCCCTCTGGGGCCAACGTCCTGACTTTC | CASSVTGNPSGANVLTF
few | TRBJ1-2 | TRBV10-3 | TRBD1 | TGTGCCATCAGGAGACAGGGACATGGCTACACCTTC | CAIRRQGHGYTF
many | TRBJ2-5 | TRBV20-1 | TRBD2 | TGCAGTGCTAGCGGACTAGTGCAGACCCAGTACTTC | CSASGLVQTQYF
- | TRBJ2-2 | TRBV2 | - | TGTGCCAGCAGCCTCACGGTGACCGGGGAGCAGTCTTTT | CASSLTVTGEQSF
many | TRBJ1-2 | TRBV6-1 | - | TGTGCCATATGGAACAGGCTGTTATATGGCTACACCTTC | CAIWNRLLYGYTF
- | TRBJ1-2 | TRBV29-1 | - | TGCAGCGTTGAATTGAGGGGACCCGATAGGGGCTACACCTTC | CSVELRGPDRGYTF
many | TRBJ1-3 | TRBV5-4 | - | TGTGCCAGCAGCTTGGGGGCAGGGCCCCCTGGAAACACCATATATTTT | CASSLGAGPPGNTIYF
many | TRBJ1-3 | TRBV6-5 | - | TGTGCCAGCAGTTCAAGAGGCTCCTGGACAGGAAACACCATATATTTT | CASSSRGSWTGNTIYF
- | TRBJ2-7 | TRBV2 | - | TGTGCCAGCAGTGACCCGATAAAGGGCTCCTACGAGCAGTACTTC | CASSDPIKGSYEQYF
- | TRBJ1-2 | TRBV7-9 | - | TGTGCCAGCAGCTTAGATTATAGGGGCTACACCTTC | CASSLDYRGYTF
few | TRBJ2-1 | TRBV20-1 | TRBD2 | TGCAGTGTGGAGTCGCGGGGGGGCCTAATCTCCTATTACAATGAGCAGTTCTTC | CSVESRGGLISYYNEQFF
- | TRBJ2-1 | TRBV25-1 | TRBD2 | TGTGCCAGCAGTGCCCTAGCGGGAGCGGGAGATGCGCAGTTCTTT | CASSALAGAGDAQFF
many | TRBJ1-2 | TRBV5-8 | - | TGTGCCAGCAGCCCGGGTCACGGTTTGGGACGAGAAGGCTACACCTTC | CASSPGHGLGREGYTF
- | TRBJ2-7 | TRBV7-9 | - | TGTGCCAGCAGCGCGGGGCAGGCCGGCACGAAGTACTTC | CASSAGQAGTKYF
- | TRBJ2-7 | TRBV6-1 | - | TGTGCCAGCAGGGAAGGGAACGAGCAGTACTTC | CASREGNEQYF
- | TRBJ2-7 | TRBV2 | TRBD1 | TGTGCCAGCAGTGAAACAGGGGACGAACAGGCGTACTTT | CASSETGDEQAYF
- | TRBJ1-5 | TRBV14 | - | TGTGCCAGCAGCCAAGGAAATAGGAGGGGCCGGGGTAATCAGCCCCAGCATTTT | CASSQGNRRGRGNQPQHF
many | TRBJ1-2 | TRBV9 | - | TGTGCCAGCGGCGACTATGGCTACACCTTC | CASGDYGYTF
few | TRBJ1-2 | TRBV11-1 | TRBD1 | TGTGCCAGCAGCCTGAGTGACAGGGTTGGACGCTACACCTTC | CASSLSDRVGRYTF
many | TRBJ2-3 | TRBV20-1 | TRBD2 | TGCAGTGCTGGAGGGAGGGTGGGACTAGCGGGCGAAACAGATACGCAGTATTTT | CSAGGRVGLAGETDTQYF
few | TRBJ1-2 | TRBV7-4 | TRBD1 | TGTGCCAGCAGATCTTCCGACAGGGGTAGTTATGGCTACACCTTC | CASRSSDRGSYGYTF
- | TRBJ2-7 | TRBV7-2 | - | TGTGCCAGCAGCTTACAGCATAAGGCCTTGGAGCAGTACTTC | CASSLQHKALEQYF
many | TRBJ1-2 | TRBV25-1 | - | TGTGCCAGCAGTGAGGTCTTTGGACACGGCTATGGCTACACCTTC | CASSEVFGHGYGYTF
- | TRBJ1-5 | TRBV24-1 | - | TGTGCCACCAGTGATTTTGGCAGATACCCCGGGGAGCTGGTTTTT | CATSDFGRYPGELVF
many | TRBJ1-2 | TRBV5-6 | - | TGTGCCAGCAGCCTCCGGGACACGGAAGTCTATGGCTACACCTTC | CASSLRDTEVYGYTF
- | TRBJ2-7 | TRBV7-2 | - | TGTGCCAGCAGCGGCGGCGGTGGGGGTGAGCAGTACTTC | CASSGGGGGEQYF
few | TRBJ1-2 | TRBV2 | - | TGTGCCAGCAGTACGGACAGAACTAACTATGGCTACACCTTC | CASSTDRTNYGYTF